One and the same sample provided the 25 T cell receptor beta chains below, sequenced in a study of early T cells in non-severe SARS-CoV-2 infection. TCRdb processed the 5' RACE reads anew with MiXCR; each CDR3 protein has one entry. The data show 85,000 to 95,000 distinct CDR3 sequences, with around 15% seen just once and approximately 0.54% held by the top ten. The sequencing input was whole blood. All receptors come from an adult who was a healthcare worker with PCR-confirmed SARS-CoV-2 infection or an uninfected control (not recorded which).

V and J are TRBV11-2 and TRBJ1-1; 7 bases line up with TRBD1. The CDR3 runs 15 residues. Germline V gives CDR1 SGHAT, CDR2 FQNNGV. V lost 0 bases and J lost 4; bases outside the gene matches: 5. CDR3: CASSLERSGGTEAFF. The CDR3 DNA sequence: TGTGCCAGCAGCTTAGAGAGGTCAGGGGGCACTGAAGCTTTCTTT. Using reference TRBV11-2 and TRBJ1-1 for the parts outside the CDR3, the full variable domain is EAGVAQSPRYKIIEKRQSVAFWCNPISGHATLYWYQQILGQGPKLLIQFQNNGVVDDSQLPKDRFSAERLKGVDSTLKIQPAKLEDSAVYLCASSLERSGGTEAFFGQGTRLTVV.

The CDR3 sequence is CSADPAGDHNEQFF. The DNA of the CDR3 is TGCAGTGCTGACCCAGCGGGGGATCACAATGAGCAGTTCTTC. V is TRBV20-1 and J is TRBJ2-1; 8 bases match TRBD2. This CDR3 contains 14 residues. Germline CDR1 is DFQATT and CDR2 is SNEGSKA (reference sequence). V trimming: 5 bases; J trimming: 5 bases; junction bases outside the gene matches: 8.

This clonotype was counted only a few times. V is TRBV10-3 and J is TRBJ1-1; tentatively, D is TRBD1 (5 bases). Trimming took 6 bases from V and 1 from J, leaving 6 bases between them. The CDR3 is made up of 12 amino acids. Germline V lookup: CDR1 ENHRY, CDR2 SYGVKD. The CDR3 region has the DNA TGTGCCATCAGAGGGACGAACACTGAAGCTTTCTTT. Amino acids: CAIRGTNTEAFF.

The chain is built from TRBV10-3 and TRBJ2-5; D might be TRBD1 (5 bases). V lost 2 bases, J lost 4 bases, and 8 bases lay in between. From germline, CDR1 is ENHRY and CDR2 SYGVKD. The CDR3 is 13 residues long. CDR3: CAISEQGRETQYF. CDR3 coding DNA: TGTGCCATCAGTGAGCAGGGTCGAGAGACCCAGTACTTC.

This clonotype occurred a few times. The genes are TRBV5-6 and TRBJ1-5; TRBD1 agrees at 8 bases. Germline trimming cut 4 bases from V and 3 bases from J; bases unmatched to any gene: 6. CDR1 and CDR2 from the germline V gene are SGHDT and YYEEEE. The CDR3 sequence is 15 residues long. The CDR3, as DNA: TGTGCCAGCAGCGCCGGACAGGGTTACAATCAGCCCCAGCATTTT. Its protein product is CASSAGQGYNQPQHF. The whole variable domain, remainder taken from reference TRBV5-6 and TRBJ1-5, is DAGVTQSPTHLIKTRGQQVTLRCSPKSGHDTVSWYQQALGQGPQFIFQYYEEEERQRGNFPDRFSGHQFPNYSSELNVNALLLGDSALYLCASSAGQGYNQPQHFGDGTRLSIL.

The sample holds a few counts of this clonotype. This rearrangement joins TRBV6-1 to TRBJ2-5; a possible D gene is TRBD2 (5 bases). Germline CDR1 MNHNS, CDR2 SASEGT. Trimming took off 7 bases at V and 1 base at J, with 10 bases between the two ends. The CDR3 consists of 13 residues. CDR3 nucleotide sequence: TGTGCCAGCAAAAGGAGGACCCAAGAGACCCAGTACTTC. This gives the protein CASKRRTQETQYF.

This clonotype was recorded a few times. V usage is TRBV20-1 and J usage is TRBJ2-2; unclear D gene. Germline V gives CDR1 DFQATT, CDR2 SNEGSKA (reference sequence). This CDR3 is 16 amino acids long. V was pared by 1 base and J by 1 base, with 13 bases between. DNA of the CDR3: TGCAGTGCTAGAGCTTCCCGGCAGCAGAACACCGGGGAGCTGTTTTTT. Translation: CSARASRQQNTGELFF.

This chain links TRBV7-6 with TRBJ2-3, with D perhaps matching TRBD2 (5 bases). CDR3 length: 13 amino acids. Germline V gene data show CDR1 as SGHVS and CDR2 as FNYEAQ. V lost 6 bases and J lost 2, with 9 bases in between. CDR3 bases: TGTGCCAGCAGGCCGGGAATCACAGATACGCAGTATTTT. Translation: CASRPGITDTQYF.

This chain joins TRBV12-3 or TRBV12-4 and TRBJ2-2; 7 bases are a match to TRBD2. The CDR3 loop spans 15 amino acids. V was clipped by 6 bases and J by 5 bases; unmatched bases: 9. CDR3 DNA sequence: TGTGCCAGCAGCCCGGGGGGTTTGAAGACCGGGGAGCTGTTTTTT. It is translated as CASSPGGLKTGELFF.

Only a few counts were recorded for this clonotype. This rearrangement joins TRBV24-1 to TRBJ2-1; 14 positions agree with TRBD2. Germline V gene lookup returns CDR1 KGHDR and CDR2 SFDVKD. This CDR3 comprises 16 residues. The V and J ends lost 4 bases and 8 bases, in that order; junction bases with no gene match: 6. CDR3 amino acids: CATSDLTSGGAYEQFF. Written as DNA, the CDR3 is TGTGCCACCAGTGACCTGACTAGCGGGGGGGCTTATGAGCAGTTCTTC.

This clonotype showed up just a few times. V gene TRBV5-1 combines with J gene TRBJ2-3; D is ambiguous. The germline gives CDR1 SGHRS, CDR2 YFSETQ. This CDR3 is built from 12 residues. V was trimmed by 5 bases and J by 0 bases, leaving 4 bases between them. CDR3 nucleotide sequence: TGCGCCAGCAGAGCTAGCACAGATACGCAGTATTTT. It yields the protein CASRASTDTQYF. The full variable domain, in which reference TRBV5-1 and TRBJ2-3 provide the parts outside the CDR3, is KAGVTQTPRYLIKTRGQQVTLSCSPISGHRSVSWYQQTPGQGLQFLFEYFSETQRNKGNFPGRFSGRQFSNSRSEMNVSTLELGDSALYLCASRASTDTQYFGPGTRLTVL.

This clonotype was counted a few times. One end of the junction varies from germline; a read error may be responsible. The chain uses TRBV7-3 and TRBJ2-5; TRBD1 is a possible D gene (5 bases). CDR1 and CDR2 (germline): SGHTA, FQGTGA. This CDR3 region has 14 residues. In nucleotides, the CDR3 is TGTGCCAGCAGCTCCGACAGTACCCCAGAGGCCCAGTACTTC. This sequence encodes CASSSDSTPEAQYF.

This clonotype was detected a few times. The V and J genes are TRBV4-2 and TRBJ2-6; D perhaps matches TRBD2 (6 bases). Germline V gene sequence: CDR1 LGHNA, CDR2 YNFKEQ. V lost 4 bases and J 0 bases, leaving 16 bases between the germline ends. The CDR3 has 18 residues. CDR3 sequence reads: CASSLEGGESSGANVLTF. For the CDR3, the DNA is TGTGCCAGCAGCCTAGAAGGCGGGGAGAGCTCTGGGGCCAACGTCCTGACTTTC.

This clonotype was observed a handful of times. The rearrangement uses TRBV5-1 and TRBJ2-7, with D perhaps TRBD1 or TRBD2 (5 bases each). V lost 4 bases and J 6 bases, leaving 11 bases between the germline ends. Germline V gene data show CDR1 as SGHRS and CDR2 as YFSETQ. The CDR3 sequence is 12 residues long. CDR3 sequence: CASSRGTLEQYV. The CDR3 DNA sequence: TGCGCCAGCAGCCGTGGGACGCTCGAGCAGTACGTC.

Ten or more counts support this clonotype. The chain has TRBV20-1 and TRBJ1-2; D gene ambiguous. This CDR3 is 15 amino acids long. CDR1 and CDR2 from the germline V gene are DFQATT and SNEGSKA (reference sequence). Trimming stripped 2 bases from V and 4 bases from J, with 17 bases between. The CDR3 sequence: CSARLPLEERYGYTF. The CDR3 nucleotides read TGCAGTGCTAGACTGCCCCTTGAGGAACGCTATGGCTACACCTTC.

The chain links TRBV2 to TRBJ2-3; 13 bases match TRBD2. The CDR3 loop spans 16 amino acids. Unmatched junction bases numbered 5, after V lost 8 bases and J lost 0 bases. Germline values: CDR1 SNHLY, CDR2 FYNNEI. The CDR3 sequence: CASGTSGTPSTDTQYF. CDR3 bases: TGTGCCAGCGGGACTAGCGGGACCCCTAGCACAGATACGCAGTATTTT.

The table lists this clonotype with a few counts. The chain employs TRBV5-1 and TRBJ1-1; perhaps TRBD1 as D (5 bases). CDR1 and CDR2 from the germline V gene are SGHRS and YFSETQ. The CDR3 extends over 18 amino acids. Trimming shortened V by 2 bases and J by 0 bases, and 20 bases separated the two germline ends. The CDR3 DNA follows: TGCGCCAGCAGCTTATCATGGACATCCCGGGGCATGAACACTGAAGCTTTCTTT. It codes for CASSLSWTSRGMNTEAFF.

This clonotype was detected a few times. The chain recombines TRBV12-5 with TRBJ1-1; the D gene is possibly TRBD1 (6 bases). Trimming pared 7 bases from V and 8 bases from J, leaving 20 bases between. CDR3 length equals 14 residues. CDR1 LGHNT and CDR2 FRNRAP come from the germline V gene. The DNA for the CDR3 is TGTGCTAGTGATCAACCTAGGGGGTGGAACGAAGCTTTCTTT. As protein: CASDQPRGWNEAFF.

The sample holds a few counts of this clonotype. This chain connects TRBV5-1 to TRBJ2-5; D unclear. Trimming cost V 0 bases and J 1 base, with 4 bases left between them. Germline CDR1 reads SGHRS; CDR2 reads YFSETQ. This CDR3 has 13 amino acids. The CDR3 reads CASSLEGQETQYF. CDR3 in DNA: TGCGCCAGCAGCTTGGAAGGCCAAGAGACCCAGTACTTC.

This clonotype appeared many times. The chain has TRBV10-3 and TRBJ2-7; 9 positions match TRBD1. Germline CDR1 and CDR2: ENHRY and SYGVKD. After removal of 10 bases from V and 6 bases from J, the junction contained 16 bases not matched to a gene. The CDR3 has 15 amino acids. The CDR3 DNA reads TGTGCCACCGGGACCCAAGGACAGGGGTTGGGCGAGCAGTACGTC. This gives the protein CATGTQGQGLGEQYV.

The V call is TRBV29-1, the J call TRBJ2-5, with 8 positions matching TRBD1. Germline trimming cut 6 bases from V and 5 bases from J; bases unmatched to any gene: 5. This CDR3 is 12 amino acids long. The germline V gene has CDR1 SQVTM and CDR2 ANQGSEA. The CDR3 DNA follows: TGCAGCGTCAGGGGGCTTGGGGAGACCCAGTACTTC. Translation: CSVRGLGETQYF.

This clonotype showed up just a few times. The rearrangement uses TRBV20-1 and TRBJ1-1; D is undetermined. The CDR3 contains 13 residues. V lost 2 bases to trimming and J lost 0 bases, with 7 bases between them. Germline V CDR1 and CDR2: DFQATT, SNEGSKA (reference sequence). CDR3 DNA: TGCAGTGCTAGAAAGGGTCTGAACACTGAAGCTTTCTTT. Residues: CSARKGLNTEAFF.

The chain carries TRBV19 and TRBJ2-2, with 12 bases matching TRBD1. Germline CDR1 and CDR2: LNHDA and SQIVND (reference sequence). This CDR3 region has 15 residues. Germline trimming cut 6 bases from V and 5 bases from J; bases unmatched to any gene: 4. The CDR3 bases are TGTGCCAGTAGGGGACAGGGGGCGCGGACCGGGGAGCTGTTTTTT. Its protein product is CASRGQGARTGELFF.

The gene calls are TRBV20-1 and TRBJ1-6; the match to TRBD1 covers 7 bases. This CDR3 contains 12 residues. Germline loops: CDR1 DFQATT, CDR2 SNEGSKA (reference sequence). With V trimmed by 5 bases and J by 7 bases, 2 bases remained unmatched. The CDR3, as DNA: TGCAGTGCTGGGGGACAGAATTCACCCCTCCACTTT. It translates to CSAGGQNSPLHF.

V gene TRBV19 combines with J gene TRBJ1-6; weak D call: TRBD1 (5 bases). Trimming shortened V by 3 bases and J by 9 bases, and 12 bases separated the two germline ends. The CDR3 is 14 amino acids. CDR1 LNHDA and CDR2 SQIVND come from the germline V gene (reference sequence). The CDR3, as DNA: TGTGCCAGTAGTATTCAGACCGGGGGTTCACCCCTCCACTTT. Translated: CASSIQTGGSPLHF.